Reported below is one T cell receptor beta chain. The data are from a study of blood T cell repertoires in COVID-19. Study context: The United States, Italy and Spain were the sources of the acute and convalescent COVID-19 samples. T cells, B-cell-depleted T cells, or PBMCs supplied cDNA or gDNA.

Trimming removed 5 bases at V and 6 bases at J, with 8 bases between. Germline CDR1 and CDR2: KGHSH and LQKENI. This CDR3 is built from 12 residues. The authors' processing: Reference gene primers were amplified, and this amplification served to estimate nucleated cell counts. Sequencing used immunoSEQ multiplex PCR; TCRdb keeps in-frame clones, though not all of them. D and trimming come from the DNA, and the V and J calls and clone size come from that table. In the table there are 20,000 or so clones, around 86% of which are singletons. This clonotype was sampled from a man aged 50 or older with active COVID-19. The specimen was peripheral blood. The J gene is TRBJ1-5, the V gene TRBV18; D gene unclear. The CDR3 DNA is TGTGCCAGCTCAGGAGGGAGTCAGCCCCAGCATTTT. Protein: CASSGGSQPQHF.